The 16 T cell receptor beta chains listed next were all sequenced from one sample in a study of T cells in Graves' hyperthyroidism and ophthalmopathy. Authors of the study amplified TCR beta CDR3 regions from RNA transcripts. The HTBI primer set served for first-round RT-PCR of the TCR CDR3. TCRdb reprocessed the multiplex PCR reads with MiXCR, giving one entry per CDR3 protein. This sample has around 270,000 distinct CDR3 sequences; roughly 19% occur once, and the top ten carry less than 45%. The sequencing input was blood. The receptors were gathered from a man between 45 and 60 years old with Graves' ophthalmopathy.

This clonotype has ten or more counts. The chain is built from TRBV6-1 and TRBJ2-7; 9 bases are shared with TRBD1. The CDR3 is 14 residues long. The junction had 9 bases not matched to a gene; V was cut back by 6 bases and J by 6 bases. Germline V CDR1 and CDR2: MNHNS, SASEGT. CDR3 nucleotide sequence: TGTGCCAGCAGCAACCCAGGGACAGGGCGCGAGCAGTACTTC. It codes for CASSNPGTGREQYF.

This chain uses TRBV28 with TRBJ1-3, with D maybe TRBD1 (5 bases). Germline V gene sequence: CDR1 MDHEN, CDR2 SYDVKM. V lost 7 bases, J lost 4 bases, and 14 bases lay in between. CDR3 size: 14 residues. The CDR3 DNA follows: TGTGCCAGCATCCGGGACGGCCACGGAAACACCATATATTTT. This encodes CASIRDGHGNTIYF.

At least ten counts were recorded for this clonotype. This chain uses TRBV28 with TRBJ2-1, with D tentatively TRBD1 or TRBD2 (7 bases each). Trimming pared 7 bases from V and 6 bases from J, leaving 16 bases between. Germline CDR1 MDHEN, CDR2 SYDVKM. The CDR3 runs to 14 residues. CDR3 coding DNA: TGTGCCAGCACTGTAACAGGGGAGGGCAATGAGCAGTTCTTC. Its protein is CASTVTGEGNEQFF.

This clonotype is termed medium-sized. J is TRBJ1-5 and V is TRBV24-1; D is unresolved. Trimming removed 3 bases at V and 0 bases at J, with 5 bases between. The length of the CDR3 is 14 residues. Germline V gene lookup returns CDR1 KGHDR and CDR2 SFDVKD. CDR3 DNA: TGTGCCACCAGTGATACAGATAGCAATCAGCCCCAGCATTTT. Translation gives CATSDTDSNQPQHF.

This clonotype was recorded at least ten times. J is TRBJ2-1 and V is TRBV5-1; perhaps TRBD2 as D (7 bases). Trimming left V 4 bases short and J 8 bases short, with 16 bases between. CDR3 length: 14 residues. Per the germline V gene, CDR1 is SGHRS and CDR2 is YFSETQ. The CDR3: CASSTGALADEQFF. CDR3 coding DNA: TGCGCCAGCAGCACGGGGGCCCTAGCGGATGAGCAGTTCTTC.

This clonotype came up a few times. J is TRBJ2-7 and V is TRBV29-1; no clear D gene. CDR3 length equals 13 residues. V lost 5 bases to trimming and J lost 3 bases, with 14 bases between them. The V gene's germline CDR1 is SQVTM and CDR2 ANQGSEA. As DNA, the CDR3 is TGCAGCGTTTTACTAAAATCCCACTACGAGCAGTACTTC. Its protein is CSVLLKSHYEQYF.

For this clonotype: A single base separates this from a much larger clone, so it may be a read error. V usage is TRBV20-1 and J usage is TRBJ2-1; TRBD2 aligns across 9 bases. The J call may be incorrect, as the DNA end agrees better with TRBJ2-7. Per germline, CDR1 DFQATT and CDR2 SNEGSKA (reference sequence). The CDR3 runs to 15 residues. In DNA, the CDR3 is TGCAGTGCTAGAGTGGCGGGAGGGCCCAGCAATGAGCAGTACTTC. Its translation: CSARVAGGPSNEQYF.

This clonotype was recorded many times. CDR3 loop: CASSQGTVNEQFF. The CDR3 nucleotides read TGTGCCAGCAGCCAAGGGACAGTCAATGAGCAGTTCTTC. The chain combines TRBV3-1 with TRBJ2-1; D perhaps matches TRBD1 (6 bases). V was clipped by 1 base and J by 6 bases, with 7 bases between them. CDR1 LGHDT and CDR2 YNNKEL come from the germline V gene (reference sequence). The CDR3 has 13 residues.

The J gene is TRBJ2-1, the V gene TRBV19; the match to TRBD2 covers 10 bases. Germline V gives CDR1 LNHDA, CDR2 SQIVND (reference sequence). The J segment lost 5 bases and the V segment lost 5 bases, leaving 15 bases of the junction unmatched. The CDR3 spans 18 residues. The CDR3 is CASSPERLAGVNDNEQFF. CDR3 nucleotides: TGTGCCAGTAGTCCCGAAAGGCTAGCGGGAGTGAACGACAATGAGCAGTTCTTC.

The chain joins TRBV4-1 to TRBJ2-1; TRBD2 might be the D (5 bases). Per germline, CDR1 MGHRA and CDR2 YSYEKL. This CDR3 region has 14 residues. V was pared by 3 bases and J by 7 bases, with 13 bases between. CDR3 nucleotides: TGCGCCAGCAGCCACACGGGAACTTATAATGAGCAGTTCTTC. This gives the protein CASSHTGTYNEQFF.

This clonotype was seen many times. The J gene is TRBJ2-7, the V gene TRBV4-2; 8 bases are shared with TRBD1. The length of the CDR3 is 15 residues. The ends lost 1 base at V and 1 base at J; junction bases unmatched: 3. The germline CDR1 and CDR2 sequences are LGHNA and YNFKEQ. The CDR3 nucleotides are TGTGCCAGCAGCCAAGCTGGACAGGGATCCTACGAGCAGTACTTC. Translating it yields CASSQAGQGSYEQYF.

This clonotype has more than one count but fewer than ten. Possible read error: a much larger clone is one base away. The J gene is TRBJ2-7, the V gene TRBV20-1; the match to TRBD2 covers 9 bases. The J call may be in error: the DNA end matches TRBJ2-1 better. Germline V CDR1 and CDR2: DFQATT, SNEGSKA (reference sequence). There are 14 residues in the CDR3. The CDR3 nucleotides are TGCAGTGCTAGAGCCGATAGCGGGAGCTACGAGCAGTTCTTC. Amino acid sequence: CSARADSGSYEQFF.

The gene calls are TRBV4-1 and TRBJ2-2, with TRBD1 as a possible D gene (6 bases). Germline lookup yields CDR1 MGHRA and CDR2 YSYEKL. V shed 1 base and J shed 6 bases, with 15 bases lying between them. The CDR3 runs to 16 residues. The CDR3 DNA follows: TGCGCCAGCAGCCAAGTTGAGGGGGAGTGGGCCGGGGAGCTGTTTTTT. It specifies CASSQVEGEWAGELFF.

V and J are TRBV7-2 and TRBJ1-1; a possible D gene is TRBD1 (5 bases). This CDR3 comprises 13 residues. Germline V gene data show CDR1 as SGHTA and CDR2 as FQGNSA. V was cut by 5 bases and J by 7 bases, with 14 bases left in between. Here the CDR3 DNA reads TGTGCCAGCAGCCAAAGGAGACAGTTTGAAGCTTTCTTT. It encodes CASSQRRQFEAFF.

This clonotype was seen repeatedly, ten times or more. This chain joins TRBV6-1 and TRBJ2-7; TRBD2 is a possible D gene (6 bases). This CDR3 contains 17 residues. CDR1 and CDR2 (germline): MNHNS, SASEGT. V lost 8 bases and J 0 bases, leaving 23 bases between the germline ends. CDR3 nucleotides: TGTGCCAGCTCCCGAGTGGCGGGGACTGGTAGCTCCTACGAGCAGTACTTC. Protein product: CASSRVAGTGSSYEQYF.

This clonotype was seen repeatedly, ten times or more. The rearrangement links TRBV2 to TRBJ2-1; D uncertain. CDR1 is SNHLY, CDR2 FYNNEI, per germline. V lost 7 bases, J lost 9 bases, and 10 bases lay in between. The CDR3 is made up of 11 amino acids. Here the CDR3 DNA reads TGTGCCAGCACTCCCCCGTTTGAGCAGTTCTTC. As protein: CASTPPFEQFF.